This TCR beta chain was recorded in a study of blood T cell repertoires in COVID-19. Study at large: Samples taken during acute and convalescent COVID-19 were collected in the United States, Italy and Spain. T cells, B-cell-depleted T cells, or PBMCs supplied cDNA or gDNA.

Sequencing was performed with immunoSEQ multiplex PCR; in TCRdb, only in-frame clones are kept and a portion is missing. The sample lists about 300,000 clones, around nine tenths occurring once. The CDR3 is 18 residues long. CDR1 and CDR2 from the germline V gene are SGHVS and FNYEAQ. The V and J ends lost 0 bases and 0 bases, in that order; junction bases with no gene match: 5. Enrolled during active infection, Seattle patients were then followed longitudinally. The sequence came from a woman aged 25 to 39 with COVID-19, enrolled during active disease. The chain has TRBV7-6 and TRBJ1-6; 7 nucleotides match TRBD1. Sequences were obtained from peripheral blood. This chain's CDR3 is CASSLAKGQSSYNSPLHF. The CDR3 DNA reads as TGTGCCAGCAGCTTAGCCAAGGGACAGAGCTCCTATAATTCACCCCTCCACTTT.